The clone carrying this TCR beta chain showed up just a few times. Its antigen is unidentified. The PCR contained 60 Vbeta and 13 Jbeta primers. The protocol was immunoSEQ multiplex PCR, while the TCRdb copy is restricted to in-frame clones and leaves out a portion. The sample includes around 150,000 clones, roughly 78% of them seen just once. This record belongs to a study of cytomegalovirus exposure and HLA in healthy donors. Overall study findings and caveats: A later analysis found TCR association rates differed by HLA locus, highest for DRB1 and lowest for HLA-C.

The germline V gene has CDR1 SGHTA and CDR2 FQGNSA. Trimming pared 2 bases from V and 7 bases from J, leaving 14 bases between. CDR3 length: 14 residues. The source is a man aged 40-50 years in good health and CMV-seropositive. The chain couples TRBV7-2 to TRBJ1-2; TRBD1 is a possible D gene (5 bases). The sample consisted of PBMCs. The DNA for the CDR3 is TGTGCCAGCAGCTTAAACTCGGGGGTTGGTGGCTACACCTTC. Protein product: CASSLNSGVGGYTF.